This T cell receptor (beta chain) is drawn from a study of blood T cell repertoires in COVID-19. Across the study: Acute and convalescent COVID-19 samples came from the United States, Italy and Spain. The cDNA or gDNA used as material had been derived from T cells, B-cell-depleted T cells, or PBMCs.

Per the original methods: Scientists estimated how many nucleated cells there were by amplifying reference gene primers. Sequencing used immunoSEQ multiplex PCR; TCRdb keeps in-frame clones, though not all of them. The V and J calls and clone size come from that table; D and trimming were worked out from the DNA. The sample has about 54,000 clones, roughly 87% seen once; the top ten hold roughly 8%. J lost 2 bases, V lost 4 bases, and 13 bases had no gene match. Germline assignment: CDR1 SGHDT and CDR2 YYEEEE. This CDR3 comprises 19 residues. This chain connects TRBV5-6 to TRBJ2-3; 13 nucleotides align to TRBD2. Input material: peripheral blood. This TCR was recovered from a man in his forties or fifties with active COVID-19. The CDR3 region has the DNA TGTGCCAGCAGCGAGGAACTAGCGGGAGGGCCGGTTCACACAGATACGCAGTATTTT. This encodes CASSEELAGGPVHTDTQYF.